This is a list of T cell receptor beta chains from one sample in a study of shared clonotypes between healthy human individuals. Libraries were prepared by immunoSEQ multiplex PCR; TCRdb keeps only in-frame clonotypes and omits some of them. This table holds about 2,100,000 clones, approximately 94% found once. Sequenced material: naive CD8+ T cells from PBMCs. The receptors shown here come from a young man in good health. Some clones in this sample may be carry-over from other donors' samples. Both conserved end residues are part of each CDR3. D genes are given only for firm matches. Size values are once, few and many counts, or a class for expanded clones, and some rows have none.

TRBJ1-2 NA TRBV7-3 NA CASMGFLADTNYGYTF TGTGCCAGCATGGGGTTTCTTGCGGACACCAACTATGGCTACACCTTC
TRBJ2-1 TRBD2 TRBV19 NA CASSVPGIAGGPSYEQFF TGTGCCAGTAGTGTCCCCGGGATAGCGGGAGGGCCGTCGTATGAGCAGTTCTTC
TRBJ2-1 NA TRBV4-2 NA CASSQFIPEADSYNEQFF TGTGCCAGCAGCCAGTTTATCCCAGAAGCGGACTCCTACAATGAGCAGTTCTTC
TRBJ1-2 NA TRBV5-1 NA CASRGGWDGYTF TGCGCCAGCCGCGGAGGTTGGGATGGCTACACCTTC
TRBJ2-7 NA TRBV29-1 NA CSGGLSEVHEQYF TGCAGCGGTGGCCTTAGTGAGGTCCACGAGCAGTACTTC
TRBJ2-7 NA TRBV30 NA CAWSVSGASYEQYF TGTGCCTGGAGTGTATCCGGCGCTAGTTACGAGCAGTACTTC
TRBJ2-7 NA TRBV11-2 NA CASSLFVVSSYEQYF TGTGCCAGCAGCTTGTTTGTAGTCAGCTCCTACGAGCAGTACTTC
TRBJ1-1 TRBD1 TRBV11-2 few CASSLGGQAFF TGTGCCAGCAGCTTAGGGGGACAGGCTTTCTTT
TRBJ1-2 NA TRBV19 NA CASSYDGEGYGYTF TGTGCCAGTAGCTACGACGGGGAGGGTTATGGCTACACCTTC
TRBJ2-7 NA TRBV5-4 NA CASSPDRGREQYF TGTGCCAGCAGCCCGGATCGAGGGAGGGAGCAGTACTTC
TRBJ2-2 NA TRBV9 NA CASSPLNTGELFF TGTGCCAGCAGCCCCCTGAACACCGGGGAGCTGTTTTTT
TRBJ2-5 TRBD2 TRBV13 NA CASSLRGEEAQYF TGTGCCAGCAGCTTACGGGGGGAGGAGGCCCAGTACTTC
TRBJ2-7 TRBD1 TRBV4-1 NA CASSRARDRVYEQYF TGCGCCAGCAGCCGCGCTAGGGACAGGGTCTACGAGCAGTACTTC
TRBJ2-4 TRBD1 TRBV6-6 NA CASSTLQGRNIQYF TGTGCCAGCAGCACCCTACAGGGGAGAAACATTCAGTACTTC
TRBJ1-2 NA TRBV30 NA CAYSPPGGEYGYTF TGTGCCTATAGCCCCCCCGGGGGTGAGTATGGCTACACCTTC
TRBJ1-4 NA TRBV4-1 NA CASSQDRGGEREKLFF TGCGCCAGCAGCCAAGACAGGGGAGGGGAACGGGAAAAACTGTTTTTT
TRBJ1-2 TRBD1 TRBV14 NA CASSQDRLRDRKNYGYTF TGTGCCAGCAGCCAAGATCGTCTCCGGGACAGGAAGAACTATGGCTACACCTTC
TRBJ2-7 TRBD1 TRBV5-1 once CASSLAWTGAYEQYF TGCGCCAGCAGCTTGGCTTGGACAGGGGCCTACGAGCAGTACTTC
TRBJ2-3 NA TRBV27 NA CASSTFAGDTQYF TGTGCCAGTAGCACATTTGCAGGAGATACGCAGTATTTT
TRBJ2-3 NA TRBV28 NA CASSLRRNVVGTPTDTQYF TGTGCCAGCAGTTTACGGAGGAACGTTGTGGGGACCCCCACAGATACGCAGTATTTT
TRBJ1-1 NA TRBV27 NA CASSLYGEEAFF TGTGCCAGCAGTTTATACGGGGAGGAAGCTTTCTTT
TRBJ2-5 NA TRBV30 NA CAWRDRKETQYF TGTGCCTGGAGGGACAGAAAAGAGACCCAGTACTTC
TRBJ2-3 NA TRBV4-1 NA CASSREQYGLTDTQYF TGCGCCAGCAGCCGAGAACAGTACGGACTCACAGATACGCAGTATTTT
TRBJ2-7 NA TRBV7-9 NA CASSGYEDRGSYEQYF TGTGCCAGCAGCGGATATGAGGACCGGGGGAGCTACGAGCAGTACTTC
TRBJ1-2 NA TRBV16 NA CASSQSLLPIVRSGQYGYTF TGTGCCAGCAGCCAATCTCTACTCCCAATTGTTCGTAGCGGTCAATATGGCTACACCTTC
TRBJ1-3 NA TRBV7-2 NA CASSLGLSSGNTIYF TGTGCCAGCAGCTTAGGGCTGAGCTCTGGAAACACCATATATTTT
TRBJ2-5 NA TRBV9 NA CASSSGRLTETQYF TGTGCCAGCAGCTCAGGGCGGTTAACGGAGACCCAGTACTTC
TRBJ2-5 NA TRBV9 NA CASSAPGARPQETQYF TGTGCCAGCAGCGCCCCGGGCGCCAGACCCCAAGAGACCCAGTACTTC